This TCR beta chain was captured in a study of graft-versus-host responses after intestinal transplantation. Study-wide background: Recipients were given multivisceral, liver-intestinal, or isolated intestinal transplants.

Looked up from germline, CDR1 is SGHTA and CDR2 is FQGNSA. The CDR3 consists of 16 residues. V trimming: 5 bases; J trimming: 2 bases; junction bases outside the gene matches: 7. For this clone: The antigen remains unidentified.

Measured with immunoSEQ multiplex PCR; TCRdb has only the in-frame clones, and not every one. The sample lists around 70,000 clones, around 92% seen once, with about 2.7% in the top ten. Notes on the study in general: Clonal ratios of graft-versus-host to host-versus-graft in allografts were high for patients exhibiting graft-donor T cell macrochimerism. There was an association between peak levels of circulating GvH clones and early post-transplant HvG declines.

The clonotype was recovered from a human donor who received an intestinal transplant. Sequenced here: unstimulated CD8+ T cells sorted from spleen or lymph node cells, sampled before intestinal transplant. The chain employs TRBV7-2 and TRBJ2-7; 12 nucleotides match TRBD2. CDR3 bases: TGTGCCAGCAGCGCCTGGACTAGCGGGGCCACCTACGAGCAGTACTTC. Residues: CASSAWTSGATYEQYF. Together with reference TRBV7-2 and TRBJ2-7, the CDR3 gives the full variable domain: GAGVSQSPSNKVTEKGKDVELRCDPISGHTALYWYRQSLGQGLEFLIYFQGNSAPDKSGLPSDRFSAERTGGSVSTLTIQRTQQEDSAVYLCASSAWTSGATYEQYFGPGTRLTVT.